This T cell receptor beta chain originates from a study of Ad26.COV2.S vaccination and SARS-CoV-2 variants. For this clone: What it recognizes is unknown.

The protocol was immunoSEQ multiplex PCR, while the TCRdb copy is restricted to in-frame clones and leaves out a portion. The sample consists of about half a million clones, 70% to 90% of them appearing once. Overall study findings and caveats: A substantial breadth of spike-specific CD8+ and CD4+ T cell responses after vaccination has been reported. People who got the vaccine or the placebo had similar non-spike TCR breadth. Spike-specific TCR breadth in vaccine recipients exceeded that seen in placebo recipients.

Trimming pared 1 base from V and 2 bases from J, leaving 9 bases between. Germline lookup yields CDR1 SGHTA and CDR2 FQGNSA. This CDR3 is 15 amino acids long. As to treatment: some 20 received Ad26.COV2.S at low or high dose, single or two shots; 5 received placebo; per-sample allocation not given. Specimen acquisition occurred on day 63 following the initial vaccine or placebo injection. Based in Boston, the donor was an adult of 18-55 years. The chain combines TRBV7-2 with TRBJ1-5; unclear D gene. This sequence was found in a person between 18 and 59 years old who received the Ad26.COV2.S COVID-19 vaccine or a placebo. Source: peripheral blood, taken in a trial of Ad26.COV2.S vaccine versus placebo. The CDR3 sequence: CASSLVAPGNQPQHF. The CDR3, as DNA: TGTGCCAGCAGCTTAGTCGCCCCGGGCAATCAGCCCCAGCATTTT.